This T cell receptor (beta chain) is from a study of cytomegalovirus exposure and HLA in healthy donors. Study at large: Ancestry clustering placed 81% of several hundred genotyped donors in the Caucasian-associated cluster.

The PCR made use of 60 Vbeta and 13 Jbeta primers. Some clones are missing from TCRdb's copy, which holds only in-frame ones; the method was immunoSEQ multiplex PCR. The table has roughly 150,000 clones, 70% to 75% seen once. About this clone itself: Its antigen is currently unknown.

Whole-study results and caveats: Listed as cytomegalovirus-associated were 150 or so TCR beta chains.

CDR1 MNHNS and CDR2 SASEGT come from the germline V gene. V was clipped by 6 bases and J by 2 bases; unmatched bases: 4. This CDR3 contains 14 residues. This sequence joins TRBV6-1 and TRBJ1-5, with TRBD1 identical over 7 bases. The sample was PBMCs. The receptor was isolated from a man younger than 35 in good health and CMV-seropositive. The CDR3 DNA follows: TGTGCCAGCAGACCCACAGGGGGCAATCAGCCCCAGCATTTT. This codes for CASRPTGGNQPQHF.